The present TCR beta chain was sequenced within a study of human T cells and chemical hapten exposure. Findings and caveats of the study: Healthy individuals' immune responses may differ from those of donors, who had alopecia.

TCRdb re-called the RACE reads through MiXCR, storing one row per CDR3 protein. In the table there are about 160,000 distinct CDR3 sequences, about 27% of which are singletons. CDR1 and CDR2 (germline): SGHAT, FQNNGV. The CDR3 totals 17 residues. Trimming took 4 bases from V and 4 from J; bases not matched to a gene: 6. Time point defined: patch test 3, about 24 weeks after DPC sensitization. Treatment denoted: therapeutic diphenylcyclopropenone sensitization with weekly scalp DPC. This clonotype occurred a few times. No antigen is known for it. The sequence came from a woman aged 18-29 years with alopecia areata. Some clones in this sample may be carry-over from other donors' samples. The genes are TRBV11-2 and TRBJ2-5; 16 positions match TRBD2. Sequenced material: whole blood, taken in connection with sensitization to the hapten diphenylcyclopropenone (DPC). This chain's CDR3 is CASSSGTSGGARETQYF. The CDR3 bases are TGTGCCAGCAGCTCCGGGACTAGCGGGGGGGCCCGAGAGACCCAGTACTTC. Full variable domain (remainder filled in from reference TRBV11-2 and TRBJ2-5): EAGVAQSPRYKIIEKRQSVAFWCNPISGHATLYWYQQILGQGPKLLIQFQNNGVVDDSQLPKDRFSAERLKGVDSTLKIQPAKLEDSAVYLCASSSGTSGGARETQYFGPGTRLLVL.